One T cell receptor (beta chain) is described in this entry. This entry comes from a study of blood T cell repertoires in COVID-19. Study context: Samples of COVID-19 (acute and convalescent) were obtained from the United States, Italy and Spain. PBMCs, B-cell-depleted T cells, or T cells were the source of the cDNA or gDNA that made up the material.

Per the study methods: Nucleated cell counts were estimated from reference gene primer amplification. Profiled with immunoSEQ multiplex PCR; TCRdb holds only in-frame clones, not every one. V, J and clone size reflect that table, while D and trimming were determined from the DNA. The sample lists about 130,000 clones; roughly 71% were seen once. Sequencing used peripheral blood. This sequence originates from an elderly man with acute or convalescent COVID-19.

The CDR3 region is CASRTRGAGTDTQYF. The CDR3 bases are TGTGCCAGCAGGACGCGGGGGGCCGGCACAGATACGCAGTATTTT. This chain joins TRBV6-5 and TRBJ2-3; 8 nucleotides align to TRBD2. CDR1 is MNHEY and CDR2 is SVGAGI in the germline V gene. The junction had 6 bases not matched to a gene; V was cut back by 6 bases and J by 1 base. The CDR3 contains 15 residues.